Presented here are 13 T cell receptor beta chains from one specimen sequenced in a study of T cells in Graves' hyperthyroidism and ophthalmopathy. Researchers amplified the TCR beta CDR3 regions from RNA transcripts. When the TCR CDR3 underwent first-round RT-PCR, the HTBI primer set was used. One entry per CDR3 protein, called by TCRdb with MiXCR from the multiplex PCR reads. Of about 620,000 distinct CDR3 sequences listed, 15% to 20% are singletons. The sample comprised blood. Receptor source: a woman aged 25 to 39 with Graves' hyperthyroidism.

The rearrangement links TRBV5-4 to TRBJ2-5; D possibly matches TRBD1 or TRBD2 (6 bases each). The CDR3 loop spans 16 amino acids. Germline CDR1 and CDR2: SGHNT and YYREEE (reference sequence). The V gene lost 4 bases and the J gene lost 7 bases, with 23 bases spanning the gap. CDR3 DNA: TGTGCCAGCAGCCCCCGGGGGCGTAGCAGGATGGGGACCCAGTACTTC. Protein sequence: CASSPRGRSRMGTQYF.

In this sample, this clonotype turned up many times. This rearrangement joins TRBV15 to TRBJ1-4, with 7 nucleotides matching TRBD1. J gave up 3 bases and V 0 bases, and 7 bases lay outside the gene matches. The CDR3 totals 17 residues. The germline gives CDR1 LNHNV, CDR2 YYDKDF (reference sequence). The CDR3 spells CATSRDRYRGSNEKLFF. The CDR3, as DNA: TGTGCCACCAGCAGAGATCGATACAGGGGCTCTAATGAAAAACTGTTTTTT. The variable domain in full, with the rest retrieved from reference TRBV15 and TRBJ1-4, is DAMVIQNPRYQVTQFGKPVTLSCSQTLNHNVMYWYQQKSSQAPKLLFHYYDKDFNNEADTPDNFQSRRPNTSFCFLDIRSPGLGDTAMYLCATSRDRYRGSNEKLFFGSGTQLSVL.

This clonotype was picked up many times. This chain uses TRBV7-2 with TRBJ2-7; the match to TRBD2 covers 7 bases. The CDR3 extends over 16 amino acids. Germline V gene lookup returns CDR1 SGHTA and CDR2 FQGNSA. V dropped 11 bases and J dropped 0; count of bases not matched to a gene: 16. This CDR3 is CAAAFGGTGRSYEQYF. The CDR3 bases are TGTGCCGCAGCCTTCGGGGGGACGGGGCGCTCCTACGAGCAGTACTTC. The full variable domain, rest sourced from reference TRBV7-2 and TRBJ2-7, is GAGVSQSPSNKVTEKGKDVELRCDPISGHTALYWYRQSLGQGLEFLIYFQGNSAPDKSGLPSDRFSAERTGGSVSTLTIQRTQQEDSAVYLCAAAFGGTGRSYEQYFGPGTRLTVT.

The chain recombines TRBV7-3 with TRBJ2-2; D gene unclear. Germline loops: CDR1 SGHTA, CDR2 FQGTGA. The CDR3 is 14 residues long. Trimming shortened V by 2 bases and J by 2 bases, and 6 bases separated the two germline ends. CDR3 nucleotides: TGTGCCAGCAGCTTACAAAGTAACACCGGGGAGCTGTTTTTT. The encoded protein is CASSLQSNTGELFF.

This clonotype was recorded a few times. The chain employs TRBV5-8 and TRBJ2-2, with 13 bases fitting TRBD2. The CDR3 is made up of 17 amino acids. Germline-derived CDR1 and CDR2 are SGHTS and YDEGEE. Trimming at V came to 4 bases and at J to 4 bases, leaving 7 bases not matched to a gene. The CDR3 region has the DNA TGTGCCAGCAGCCCGGCCGGGACTAGCGGGGCCACCGGGGAGCTGTTTTTT. Translation: CASSPAGTSGATGELFF. The entire variable domain, with the rest obtained from reference TRBV5-8 and TRBJ2-2, is as follows: EAGVTQSPTHLIKTRGQQATLRCSPISGHTSVYWYQQALGLGLQFLLWYDEGEERNRGNFPPRFSGRQFPNYSSELNVNALELEDSALYLCASSPAGTSGATGELFFGEGSRLTVL.

The sample holds one count of this clonotype. The V gene is TRBV3-1, the J gene TRBJ2-1, with TRBD2 identical over 7 bases. J gave up 1 base and V 8 bases, and 11 bases lay outside the gene matches. The CDR3 has 16 residues. Germline V gene data show CDR1 as LGHDT and CDR2 as YNNKEL (reference sequence). The CDR3 protein is CASSGPQRGSYNEQFF. The CDR3 DNA sequence: TGTGCCAGCTCCGGGCCCCAGCGGGGATCCTACAATGAGCAGTTCTTC.

The count of this clonotype is one. This rearrangement joins TRBV20-1 to TRBJ2-7; D may be TRBD2 (6 bases). The V gene's germline CDR1 is DFQATT and CDR2 SNEGSKA (reference sequence). Trimming stripped 5 bases from V and 6 bases from J, with 8 bases between. The CDR3 loop spans 10 amino acids. CDR3 DNA sequence: TGCAGTGCTTGGAGGGGCGAGCAGTACTTC. Amino acid sequence: CSAWRGEQYF.

This chain connects TRBV7-3 to TRBJ1-1, with D uncertain. This CDR3 region has 15 residues. The germline V gene encodes CDR1 SGHTA and CDR2 FQGTGA. Trimming shortened V by 2 bases and J by 1 base, and 11 bases separated the two germline ends. CDR3 sequence (DNA): TGTGCCAGCAGCTTATCAGGAAGTGGGAACACTGAAGCTTTCTTT. Encoded protein: CASSLSGSGNTEAFF.

This clonotype has only a few counts. V is TRBV6-2 or TRBV6-3 and J is TRBJ2-7; 8 nucleotides agree with TRBD2. The germline V gene has CDR1 MNHEY and CDR2 SVGEGT. The CDR3 is made up of 14 amino acids. Losses at the gene ends were 5 bases for V and 3 bases for J; bases not matched to a gene: 6. The CDR3, as DNA: TGTGCCAGCAGTAACGGACTAGCTCACTACGAGCAGTACTTC. Its protein is CASSNGLAHYEQYF.

J is TRBJ2-1 and V is TRBV5-1; 10 positions agree with TRBD2. Per germline, CDR1 SGHRS and CDR2 YFSETQ. CDR3 length equals 18 residues. J was trimmed by 7 bases and V by 1 base; bases with no gene match: 14. CDR3: CASSLTSIAGGVGNEQFF. The CDR3 coding sequence is TGCGCCAGCAGCTTGACCTCCATAGCGGGAGGAGTTGGGAATGAGCAGTTCTTC.

The genes are TRBV19 and TRBJ2-3; D is undetermined. CDR3 length equals 16 residues. V dropped 1 base and J dropped 1 base, with 12 bases sitting between them. The germline CDR1 and CDR2 sequences are LNHDA and SQIVND (reference sequence). CDR3 amino acids: CASSIASTYRTDTQYF. For the CDR3, the DNA is TGTGCCAGTAGTATAGCCTCCACATACCGCACAGATACGCAGTATTTT. The full variable domain, with the rest looked up from reference TRBV19 and TRBJ2-3, is DGGITQSPKYLFRKEGQNVTLSCEQNLNHDAMYWYRQDPGQGLRLIYYSQIVNDFQKGDIAEGYSVSREKKESFPLTVTSAQKNPTAFYLCASSIASTYRTDTQYFGPGTRLTVL.

The V and J genes are TRBV20-1 and TRBJ2-1, with 10 nucleotides matching TRBD2. The junction had 16 bases not matched to a gene; V was cut back by 4 bases and J by 7 bases. The CDR3 runs to 17 residues. Looked up from germline, CDR1 is DFQATT and CDR2 is SNEGSKA (reference sequence). This chain's CDR3 is CSATGPVGAGGGNEQFF. The CDR3 region has the DNA TGCAGTGCTACCGGCCCCGTTGGAGCGGGGGGGGGGAATGAGCAGTTCTTC.

This clonotype was recorded at least ten times. V usage is TRBV7-2 and J usage is TRBJ1-1; D remains ambiguous. The CDR3 extends over 14 amino acids. From germline, CDR1 is SGHTA and CDR2 FQGNSA. V was clipped by 2 bases and J by 8 bases, with 15 bases between them. CDR3 residues: CASSLRGYGSEAFF. The CDR3 DNA sequence: TGTGCCAGCAGCTTAAGAGGATATGGCTCCGAAGCTTTCTTT.